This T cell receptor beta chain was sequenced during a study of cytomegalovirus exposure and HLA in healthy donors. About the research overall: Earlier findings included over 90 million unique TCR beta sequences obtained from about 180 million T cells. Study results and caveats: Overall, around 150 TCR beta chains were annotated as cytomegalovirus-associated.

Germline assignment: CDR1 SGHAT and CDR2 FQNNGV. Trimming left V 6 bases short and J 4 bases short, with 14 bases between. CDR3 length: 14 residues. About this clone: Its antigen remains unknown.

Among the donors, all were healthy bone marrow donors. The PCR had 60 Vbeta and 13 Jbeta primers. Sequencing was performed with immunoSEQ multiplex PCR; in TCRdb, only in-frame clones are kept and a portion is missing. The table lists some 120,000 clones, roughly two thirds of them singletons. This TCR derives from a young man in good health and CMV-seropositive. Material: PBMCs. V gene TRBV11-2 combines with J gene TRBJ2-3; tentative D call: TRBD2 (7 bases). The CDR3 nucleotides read TGTGCCAGCAGTGGACCGGGGGGCGCAGATACGCAGTATTTT. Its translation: CASSGPGGADTQYF. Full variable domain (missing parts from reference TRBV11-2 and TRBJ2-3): EAGVAQSPRYKIIEKRQSVAFWCNPISGHATLYWYQQILGQGPKLLIQFQNNGVVDDSQLPKDRFSAERLKGVDSTLKIQPAKLEDSAVYLCASSGPGGADTQYFGPGTRLTVL.